The source of this TCR beta chain is a study of shared clonotypes between healthy human individuals. This CDR3 is built from 15 residues. Trimming pared 5 bases from V and 0 bases from J, leaving 10 bases between. Germline CDR1 reads SGHTA; CDR2 reads FQGNSA. The study, taken as a whole, reports: Clonotypes shared by all four sorted-subset donors had higher generation probabilities than non-shared clonotypes.

With regard to this clone: The antigen remains unidentified.

Donors were Caucasian adults residing in Nashville, Tennessee, USA. Profiled with immunoSEQ multiplex PCR; TCRdb holds only in-frame clones, not every one. The sample lists about 680,000 clones; approximately 79% were seen once. The specimen sequenced was memory CD4+ T cells sorted from blood. Subset indicated: CD45RA-negative fraction. The chain joins TRBV7-2 to TRBJ1-4; no reliable D call. The receptor's source is a woman aged 30 to 39 in good health. This CDR3 reads CASSLNHATNEKLFF. CDR3 bases: TGTGCCAGCAGCCTAAACCACGCAACTAATGAAAAACTGTTTTTT.